This paragraph reports one TCR beta chain. The antigen remains undetermined. These data originate in a study of CXCR3-negative and CXCR3-positive naive CD8 T cells. General study results and limits: Much lower diversity was found in memory CD8+ cells, while both naive subsets had comparably high diversity. Partly lower CXCR3 expression followed cryopreservation, and most assays relied on fresh PBMCs. Memory cells showed distinct TRBV-TRBJ patterns, while the two naive subsets matched.

Naive CD8+ T cells displayed a CD45RO-CCR7+CD27+CD95- phenotype. The germline CDR1 and CDR2 sequences are SQVTM and ANQGSEA. CDR3 length equals 13 residues. The authors made the TRB cDNA libraries by 5' RACE using UMI labels. For each CDR3 protein, TCRdb gives one entry from its re-call of the 5' RACE reads, without DNA. This table lists 75,000 to 95,000 distinct CDR3 sequences. Sequencing was performed on naive CXCR3- CD8+ T cells from blood. Described subset: CD45RO-CCR7+CD27+CD95- naive CD8+ T cells lacking CXCR3 (TNR3-). The chain links TRBV29-1 to TRBJ1-2; TCRdb's D call of TRBD1 is untestable without DNA. The TCR originated in a human donor in good health. Some clones in this sample may be carry-over from other donors' samples. The CDR3 protein is CSVEGELDYGYTF.